This TCR beta chain was observed in a study of T cell repertoires in cytomegalovirus infection. TCRdb redid the calling of the reads with MiXCR, one entry per CDR3 protein. The data hold about half a million distinct CDR3 sequences, with under 55% observed a single time. V lost 4 bases to trimming and J lost 8 bases, with 11 bases between them. The CDR3 is made up of 13 amino acids. The V gene's germline CDR1 is KGHDR and CDR2 SFDVKD. As for this clonotype: The target antigen is unknown.

This chain connects TRBV24-1 to TRBJ2-1; D unclear. The material sequenced was cultured PBMCs, taken from culture after CMV antigen stimulation. This clonotype was obtained from a human donor in good health (CMV status not recorded). Some clones in this sample may be carry-over from other donors' samples. The CDR3 protein is CATSDSPSDEQFF. As DNA, the CDR3 is TGTGCCACCAGTGACAGCCCCTCGGATGAGCAGTTCTTC.